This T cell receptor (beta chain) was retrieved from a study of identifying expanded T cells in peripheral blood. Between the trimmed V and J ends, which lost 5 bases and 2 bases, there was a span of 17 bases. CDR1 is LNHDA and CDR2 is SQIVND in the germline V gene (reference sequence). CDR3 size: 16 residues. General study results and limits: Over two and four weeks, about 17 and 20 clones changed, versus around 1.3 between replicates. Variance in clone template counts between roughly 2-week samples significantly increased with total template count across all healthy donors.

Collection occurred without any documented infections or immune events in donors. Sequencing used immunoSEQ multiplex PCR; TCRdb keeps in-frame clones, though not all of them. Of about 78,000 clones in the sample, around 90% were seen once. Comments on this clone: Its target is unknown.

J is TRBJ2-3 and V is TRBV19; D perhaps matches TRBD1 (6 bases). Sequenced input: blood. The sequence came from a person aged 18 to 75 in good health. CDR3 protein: CASSLRQGSLTDTQYF. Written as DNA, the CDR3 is TGTGCCAGTAGTCTGCGCCAGGGGTCACTCACAGATACGCAGTATTTT. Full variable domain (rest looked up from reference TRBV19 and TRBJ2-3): DGGITQSPKYLFRKEGQNVTLSCEQNLNHDAMYWYRQDPGQGLRLIYYSQIVNDFQKGDIAEGYSVSREKKESFPLTVTSAQKNPTAFYLCASSLRQGSLTDTQYFGPGTRLTVL.